One and the same sample provided the 27 T cell receptor beta chains below, sequenced in a study of shared clonotypes between healthy human individuals. Terminally differentiated effector memory CD45RA+ cells were excluded from the naive CD8 cells, which were CD45RO-negative and positively selected for CCR7. Clones were sequenced by immunoSEQ multiplex PCR, and TCRdb holds only the in-frame ones, with some missing. The sample holds around 600,000 clones, 95% seen once. The source material was naive CD8+ T cells sorted from blood. These receptors all come from a woman aged 25-40 years in good health.

The chain carries TRBV28 and TRBJ1-1; no definite D call. The CDR3 is 14 residues long. The germline gives CDR1 MDHEN, CDR2 SYDVKM. V was clipped by 3 bases and J by 1 base, with 9 bases between them. CDR3 in DNA: TGTGCCAGCAGTTTCTATGAGGGGAACACTGAAGCTTTCTTT. It yields the protein CASSFYEGNTEAFF.

The V and J genes are TRBV19 and TRBJ2-2, with D unresolved. The CDR3 loop spans 14 amino acids. Per the germline V gene, CDR1 is LNHDA and CDR2 is SQIVND (reference sequence). The V end was cut by 8 bases, the J end by 1 base, with 11 bases between. The CDR3 DNA reads TGTGCCAGTGTACCCGGATTGAACACCGGGGAGCTGTTTTTT. Protein: CASVPGLNTGELFF. The complete variable domain, with remaining parts taken from reference TRBV19 and TRBJ2-2, reads DGGITQSPKYLFRKEGQNVTLSCEQNLNHDAMYWYRQDPGQGLRLIYYSQIVNDFQKGDIAEGYSVSREKKESFPLTVTSAQKNPTAFYLCASVPGLNTGELFFGEGSRLTVL.

The chain is built from TRBV10-3 and TRBJ2-7; tentative D call: TRBD2 (5 bases). Trimming pared 3 bases from V and 5 bases from J, leaving 11 bases between. The germline V gene encodes CDR1 ENHRY and CDR2 SYGVKD. The CDR3 has 13 amino acids. The CDR3 here is CAISDVTGNEQYF. The CDR3, as DNA: TGTGCCATCAGTGACGTTACGGGAAACGAGCAGTACTTC.

The rearrangement uses TRBV16 and TRBJ1-1, with 9 bases aligning to TRBD1. The V segment lost 3 bases and the J segment 1 base; nucleotides outside the gene matches: 6. Germline values: CDR1 KGHSY, CDR2 FQNENV. This CDR3 has 16 residues. For the CDR3, the DNA is TGTGCCAGCAGCCACTTCGGGACAGGGCCGAACACTGAAGCTTTCTTT. It codes for CASSHFGTGPNTEAFF.

This chain joins TRBV5-1 and TRBJ2-2; TRBD1 matches 9 bases. Unmatched junction bases numbered 8, after V lost 0 bases and J lost 5 bases. This CDR3 spans 17 amino acids. CDR1 is SGHRS, CDR2 YFSETQ, per germline. CDR3 in DNA: TGCGCCAGCAGCTTGGACTGGGGGACAGGGCGGACCGGGGAGCTGTTTTTT. Translation: CASSLDWGTGRTGELFF. Full variable domain (outside the CDR3, taken from reference TRBV5-1 and TRBJ2-2): KAGVTQTPRYLIKTRGQQVTLSCSPISGHRSVSWYQQTPGQGLQFLFEYFSETQRNKGNFPGRFSGRQFSNSRSEMNVSTLELGDSALYLCASSLDWGTGRTGELFFGEGSRLTVL.

A single count supports this clone. The gene calls are TRBV29-1 and TRBJ2-5; possibly TRBD1 or TRBD2 for D (5 bases each). The CDR3 contains 11 residues. V was clipped by 5 bases and J by 3 bases, with 7 bases between them. In germline, CDR1 is SQVTM, CDR2 ANQGSEA. DNA for the CDR3: TGCAGCGTTTTGGGGGAAGAGACCCAGTACTTC. This sequence encodes CSVLGEETQYF.

The chain combines TRBV7-9 with TRBJ2-1; D possibly corresponds to TRBD2 (5 bases). Germline assignment: CDR1 SEHNR and CDR2 FQNEAQ (reference sequence). The CDR3 runs 13 residues. The V gene lost 5 bases and the J gene lost 9 bases, with 14 bases spanning the gap. The CDR3 protein is CASSPPLAREQFF. The CDR3 nucleotides are TGTGCCAGCAGCCCTCCCCTAGCTCGTGAGCAGTTCTTC.

This clone was seen just once. This chain joins TRBV6-4 and TRBJ2-1; possibly TRBD1 for D (6 bases). Germline values: CDR1 MRHNA, CDR2 SNTAGT. This CDR3 region has 15 residues. V shed 3 bases and J shed 2 bases, with 11 bases lying between them. The CDR3 loop reads CASSEGQSAYNEQFF. The CDR3 bases are TGTGCCAGCAGTGAAGGACAGAGCGCCTACAATGAGCAGTTCTTC.

CDR3 loop: CASSLKNQETQYF. The CDR3 nucleotides are TGTGCCAGCAGCTTGAAAAATCAAGAGACCCAGTACTTC. The chain combines TRBV5-6 with TRBJ2-5; D remains ambiguous. The CDR3 length is 13 residues. Germline V gene data show CDR1 as SGHDT and CDR2 as YYEEEE. V was clipped by 1 base and J by 2 bases, with 6 bases between them.

CDR3 nucleotide sequence: TGTGCCAGCAGCTGGGGGCGTGGGAATCGGGAGACCCAGTACTTC. Amino acid sequence: CASSWGRGNRETQYF. The V gene is TRBV7-9, the J gene TRBJ2-5, with D perhaps TRBD1 (6 bases). Trimming stripped 4 bases from V and 5 bases from J, with 17 bases between. CDR3 size: 15 residues. CDR1 is SEHNR and CDR2 is FQNEAQ in the germline V gene (reference sequence).

The rearrangement joins TRBV2 to TRBJ2-7; no firm D call. This CDR3 spans 13 amino acids. Per germline, CDR1 SNHLY and CDR2 FYNNEI. The V end was cut by 5 bases, the J end by 3 bases, with 11 bases between. The CDR3 DNA reads as TGTGCCAGCAGTCCCGGCCGAGACTACGAGCAGTACTTC. Its translation is CASSPGRDYEQYF. Based on the CDR3 plus reference TRBV2 and TRBJ2-7, the full variable domain is EPEVTQTPSHQVTQMGQEVILRCVPISNHLYFYWYRQILGQKVEFLVSFYNNEISEKSEIFDDQFSVERPDGSNFTLKIRSTKLEDSAMYFCASSPGRDYEQYFGPGTRLTVT.

V and J are TRBV6-5 and TRBJ1-1, with a tentative D call TRBD1 (5 bases). The CDR3 sequence is 12 residues long. V was shortened by 11 bases and J by 3 bases, with 13 bases between the two germline ends. CDR1 is MNHEY, CDR2 SVGAGI, per germline. The CDR3 DNA sequence: TGTGCCCCCCACGGAGGGGACACTGAAGCTTTCTTT. Translated, it gives CAPHGGDTEAFF.

In the case of this clone: Other DNA sequences in this specimen translate into the identical CDR3. The V gene is TRBV9, the J gene TRBJ2-7; 9 bases align to TRBD1. The CDR3 spans 14 residues. CDR1 is SGDLS, CDR2 YYNGEE, per germline. Trimming cost V 3 bases and J 4 bases; bases outside gene matches: 5. The CDR3 DNA reads as TGTGCCAGCAGCGCTGGAGGGACAGGGTACGAGCAGTACTTC. Translating it yields CASSAGGTGYEQYF. Full variable domain (missing parts from reference TRBV9 and TRBJ2-7): DSGVTQTPKHLITATGQRVTLRCSPRSGDLSVYWYQQSLDQGLQFLIQYYNGEERAKGNILERFSAQQFPDLHSELNLSSLELGDSALYFCASSAGGTGYEQYFGPGTRLTVT.

This clone was seen only a few times. V and J are TRBV7-9 and TRBJ1-1; maybe TRBD1 (5 bases). V was shortened by 3 bases and J by 4 bases, with 9 bases between the two germline ends. The germline V gene encodes CDR1 SEHNR and CDR2 FQNEAQ (reference sequence). The CDR3 length is 13 residues. The CDR3 DNA sequence: TGTGCCAGCAGCTTTCAGGGTTCCACTGAAGCTTTCTTT. It translates to CASSFQGSTEAFF.

This rearrangement joins TRBV7-9 to TRBJ2-3; maybe TRBD2 (6 bases). This CDR3 comprises 14 residues. V was cut by 4 bases and J by 6 bases, with 14 bases left in between. Germline V CDR1 and CDR2: SEHNR, FQNEAQ (reference sequence). The CDR3 region is CASSSGTGPDTQYF. The CDR3 nucleotides are TGTGCCAGCAGCTCCGGGACTGGGCCCGATACGCAGTATTTT.

The genes are TRBV30 and TRBJ1-2; weak D call: TRBD1 (5 bases). CDR3 length equals 13 residues. The germline V gene has CDR1 GTSNPN and CDR2 SVGIG (reference sequence). V lost 1 base and J lost 6, with 12 bases in between. CDR3 DNA: TGTGCCTGGAGTGGGACACAGAAGGATGGCTACACCTTC. This encodes CAWSGTQKDGYTF.

The chain carries TRBV6-6 and TRBJ2-5; D may match TRBD1 or TRBD2 (5 bases each). Gene TRBJ2-7 matches the end of the DNA better, so the J call may be wrong. CDR1 is MNHNY and CDR2 is SVGAGI in the germline V gene (reference sequence). The CDR3 is 14 amino acids. CDR3 region: CASRDDGGTYEQYF. DNA for the CDR3: TGTGCCAGCAGAGACGATGGGGGAACCTACGAGCAGTACTTC.

This chain joins TRBV27 and TRBJ1-1, with 9 bases aligning to TRBD1. Germline CDR1 MNHEY, CDR2 SMNVEV (reference sequence). The CDR3 is 15 residues long. Losses at the gene ends were 4 bases for V and 4 bases for J; bases not matched to a gene: 7. The chain's CDR3 is CASSSGTGLPTEAFF. The CDR3 region has the DNA TGTGCCAGCAGTTCCGGGACAGGGTTACCCACTGAAGCTTTCTTT.

The chain uses TRBV28 and TRBJ1-1, with a tentative D call TRBD1 (6 bases). The CDR3 covers 14 residues. Germline V gene lookup returns CDR1 MDHEN and CDR2 SYDVKM. V was shortened by 6 bases and J by 3 bases, with 14 bases between the two germline ends. The CDR3 sequence is CASSYRAGDTEAFF. CDR3 DNA: TGTGCCAGCAGCTACAGGGCTGGTGACACTGAAGCTTTCTTT.

The chain joins TRBV5-6 to TRBJ2-7, with a tentative D call TRBD2 (5 bases). CDR1 SGHDT and CDR2 YYEEEE come from the germline V gene. V lost 4 bases, J lost 7 bases, and 18 bases lay in between. The CDR3 extends over 14 amino acids. CDR3 DNA: TGTGCCAGCAGCCAAGGCTCCCGCCGGGGTGAGCAGTACTTC. Its translation is CASSQGSRRGEQYF.

This rearrangement joins TRBV6-5 to TRBJ2-7; 8 bases align to TRBD2. The germline V gene has CDR1 MNHEY and CDR2 SVGAGI. V lost 6 bases to trimming and J lost 1 base; unmatched junction nucleotides: 2. The CDR3 consists of 13 residues. This CDR3 reads CASRTSASYEQYF. In DNA, the CDR3 is TGTGCCAGCAGGACTAGCGCTTCCTACGAGCAGTACTTC.

The chain has TRBV7-6 and TRBJ2-1, with D possibly matching TRBD2 (5 bases). The CDR3 extends over 15 amino acids. V gave up 5 bases and J gave up 7 bases, with 18 bases separating them. In germline, CDR1 is SGHVS, CDR2 FNYEAQ. CDR3 sequence: CASSPASSSGNEQFF. DNA for the CDR3: TGTGCCAGCAGCCCCGCTAGCTCCTCCGGGAATGAGCAGTTCTTC.

The J gene is TRBJ2-7, the V gene TRBV10-3, with D hard to call. This CDR3 spans 12 amino acids. V lost 3 bases, J lost 6 bases, and 9 bases lay in between. Per the germline V gene, CDR1 is ENHRY and CDR2 is SYGVKD. This chain's CDR3 is CAISENKSEQYF. The CDR3 nucleotides read TGTGCCATCAGTGAAAACAAGAGCGAGCAGTACTTC.

The gene calls are TRBV5-5 and TRBJ1-2, with D unresolved. With 0 bases removed from V and 2 bases from J, the gap between germline ends came to 5 bases. CDR3 length: 13 amino acids. The V gene's germline CDR1 is SGHKS and CDR2 YYEKEE (reference sequence). The CDR3 bases are TGTGCCAGCAGCTTGGGCAGAAACTATGGCTACACCTTC. Residues: CASSLGRNYGYTF. The whole variable domain, remainder taken from reference TRBV5-5 and TRBJ1-2, is DAGVTQSPTHLIKTRGQQVTLRCSPISGHKSVSWYQQVLGQGPQFIFQYYEKEERGRGNFPDRFSARQFPNYSSELNVNALLLGDSALYLCASSLGRNYGYTFGSGTRLTVV.

The chain has TRBV15 and TRBJ2-1, with TRBD1 matching over 10 bases. CDR1 and CDR2 from the germline V gene are LNHNV and YYDKDF (reference sequence). J gave up 8 bases and V 0 bases, and 7 bases lay outside the gene matches. There are 16 residues in the CDR3. The CDR3 DNA is TGTGCCACCAGCAGAGATCGGACAGGGGGGAGGGATGAGCAGTTCTTC. Protein sequence: CATSRDRTGGRDEQFF. The variable domain in full, with the rest retrieved from reference TRBV15 and TRBJ2-1, is DAMVIQNPRYQVTQFGKPVTLSCSQTLNHNVMYWYQQKSSQAPKLLFHYYDKDFNNEADTPDNFQSRRPNTSFCFLDIRSPGLGDTAMYLCATSRDRTGGRDEQFFGPGTRLTVL.

This chain uses TRBV2 with TRBJ2-7, with TRBD2 identical over 10 bases. Germline V gene data show CDR1 as SNHLY and CDR2 as FYNNEI. The CDR3 is 16 amino acids. Trimming at V came to 6 bases and at J to 0 bases, leaving 8 bases not matched to a gene. The CDR3 is CASRTERLAGSYEQYF. For the CDR3, the DNA is TGTGCCAGCAGAACCGAACGACTAGCGGGCTCCTACGAGCAGTACTTC. The variable domain in full, completed from reference TRBV2 and TRBJ2-7, reads EPEVTQTPSHQVTQMGQEVILRCVPISNHLYFYWYRQILGQKVEFLVSFYNNEISEKSEIFDDQFSVERPDGSNFTLKIRSTKLEDSAMYFCASRTERLAGSYEQYFGPGTRLTVT.

CDR3 DNA sequence: TGTGCCAGCAGATCGGGATTCAATCAGCCCCAGCATTTT. Translation gives CASRSGFNQPQHF. The chain has TRBV25-1 and TRBJ1-5, with D unresolved. Per germline, CDR1 MGHDK and CDR2 SYGVNS. Trimming pared 6 bases from V and 3 bases from J, leaving 9 bases between. This CDR3 comprises 13 residues.